This T cell receptor (beta chain) appears in the sequencing data of a study of shared clonotypes between healthy human individuals. Study-wide background: The plates for each donor numbered three CD4 naive, three CD4 memory, two CD8 naive and one CD8 memory.

This CDR3 is built from 13 residues. Germline V CDR1 and CDR2: GTSNPN, SVGIG (reference sequence). Unmatched junction bases numbered 2, after V lost 3 bases and J lost 1 base. Produced via immunoSEQ multiplex PCR; TCRdb's table is partial and in-frame only. In the table there are 550,000 to 700,000 clones, around 73% of which are singletons. This clone was observed many times. The same CDR3 also results from other DNA sequences found in this sample. The clonotype originates from a woman aged 25 to 39 in good health. The chain recombines TRBV30 with TRBJ1-1, with 7 positions matching TRBD1. Sequencing input: memory CD4+ T cells sorted from blood. The subset here: CD45RA-negative fraction. CDR3 region: CAWSGTANTEAFF. CDR3 DNA: TGTGCCTGGAGCGGGACAGCGAACACTGAAGCTTTCTTT. The full variable domain, in which reference TRBV30 and TRBJ1-1 provide the parts outside the CDR3, is SQTIHQWPATLVQPVGSPLSLECTVEGTSNPNLYWYRQAAGRGLQLLFYSVGIGQISSEVPQNLSASRPQDRQFILSSKKLLLSDSGFYLCAWSGTANTEAFFGQGTRLTVV.